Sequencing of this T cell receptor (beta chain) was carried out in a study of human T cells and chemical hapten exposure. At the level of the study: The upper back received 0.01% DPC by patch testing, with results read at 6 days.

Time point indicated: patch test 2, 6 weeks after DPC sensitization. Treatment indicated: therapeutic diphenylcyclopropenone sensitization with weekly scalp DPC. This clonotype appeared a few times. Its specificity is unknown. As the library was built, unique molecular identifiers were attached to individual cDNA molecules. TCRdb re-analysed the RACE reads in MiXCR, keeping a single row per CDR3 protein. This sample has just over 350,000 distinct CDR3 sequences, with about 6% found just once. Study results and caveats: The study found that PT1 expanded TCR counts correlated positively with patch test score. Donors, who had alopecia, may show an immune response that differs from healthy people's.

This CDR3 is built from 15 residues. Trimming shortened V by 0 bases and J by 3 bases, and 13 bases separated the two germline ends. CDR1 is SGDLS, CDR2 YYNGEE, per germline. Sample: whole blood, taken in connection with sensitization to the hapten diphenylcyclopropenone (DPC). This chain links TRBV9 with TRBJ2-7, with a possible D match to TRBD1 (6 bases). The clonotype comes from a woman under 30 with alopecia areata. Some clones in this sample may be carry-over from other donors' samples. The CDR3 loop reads CASSVDAGEHYEQYF. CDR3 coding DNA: TGTGCCAGCAGCGTAGACGCAGGGGAGCACTACGAGCAGTACTTC.